The next 2 T cell receptor beta chains were all read from a single sample in a study of cytomegalovirus exposure and HLA in healthy donors. PCR amplification relied on 60 Vbeta primers (plus 13 Jbeta primers). Sequenced by immunoSEQ multiplex PCR; TCRdb stores in-frame clones only, minus some. The data hold under 150,000 clones, with around three quarters observed a single time. The sequenced sample was PBMCs. Receptors were obtained from a woman aged 40 to 50 in good health and CMV-seropositive.

Regarding this clone: At one end, the junction sequence differs from germline, possibly due to a read error. This rearrangement joins TRBV7-7 to TRBJ2-1; no firm D call. This CDR3 has 13 amino acids. Germline V CDR1 and CDR2: SSHAT, FNYEAQ (reference sequence). CDR3 coding DNA: TGTGCTAGCAGCTTAGGTCGCAGGAATGAGCAGTTCTTC. Amino acid sequence: CASSLGRRNEQFF.

The V gene is TRBV2, the J gene TRBJ2-1; 8 nucleotides align to TRBD2. The germline V gene encodes CDR1 SNHLY and CDR2 FYNNEI. The CDR3 has 14 amino acids. V trimming: 3 bases; J trimming: 6 bases; junction bases outside the gene matches: 4. CDR3 sequence (DNA): TGTGCCAGCAGTGATGAACTAGCGGTCAATGAGCAGTTCTTC. Translating it yields CASSDELAVNEQFF.